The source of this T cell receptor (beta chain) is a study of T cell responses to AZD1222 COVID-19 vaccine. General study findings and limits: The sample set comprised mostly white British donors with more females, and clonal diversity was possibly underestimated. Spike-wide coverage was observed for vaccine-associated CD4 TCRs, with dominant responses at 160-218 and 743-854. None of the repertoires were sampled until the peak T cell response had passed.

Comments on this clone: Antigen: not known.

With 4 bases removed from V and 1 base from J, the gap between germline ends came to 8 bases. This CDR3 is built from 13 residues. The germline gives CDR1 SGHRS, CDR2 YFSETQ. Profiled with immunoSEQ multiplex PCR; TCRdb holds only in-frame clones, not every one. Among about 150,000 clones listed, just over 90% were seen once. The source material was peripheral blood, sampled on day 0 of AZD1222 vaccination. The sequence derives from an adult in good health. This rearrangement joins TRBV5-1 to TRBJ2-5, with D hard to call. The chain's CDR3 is CASSPGTQETQYF. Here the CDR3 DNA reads TGCGCCAGCAGCCCGGGCACCCAAGAGACCCAGTACTTC.